The next 31 T cell receptor beta chains were all read from a single sample in a study of cytomegalovirus exposure and HLA in healthy donors (dated 2017 in TCRdb). Library construction relied on the immunoSEQ multiplex PCR assay. The clones in this table, taken by TCRdb from immuneACCESS, are in-frame only. Not every clone is retained; where verified, under half of the shortfall comes from an unresolved V gene, and the cause of the rest is unknown. The sample table contains approximately 120,000 clones; only one count was recorded for about 93% of them. The ten top clones hold roughly 1.2% of the sample. The sequencing sample was made of PBMCs. These receptors all come from a young woman in good health and CMV-seronegative.

A few counts support this clone. The V call is TRBV15, the J call TRBJ1-5, with a possible D match to TRBD1 (5 bases). Trimming shortened V by 5 bases and J by 4 bases, and 9 bases separated the two germline ends. The CDR3 contains 13 residues. The V gene's germline CDR1 is LNHNV and CDR2 YYDKDF (reference sequence). The DNA for the CDR3 is TGTGCCACCAGCGGGGGGGGAAATCAGCCCCAGCATTTT. As protein: CATSGGGNQPQHF.

This clone appeared once. The same CDR3 is also encoded by other DNA sequences in this sample. The J gene is TRBJ2-1, the V gene TRBV28, with 11 bases that match TRBD2. This CDR3 contains 15 residues. Germline CDR1 and CDR2: MDHEN and SYDVKM. With 3 bases clipped from V and 5 bases from J, the junction kept 3 bases outside the gene matches. The CDR3 protein is CASSLASGRNNEQFF. CDR3 sequence (DNA): TGTGCCAGCAGTTTGGCTAGCGGGAGGAACAATGAGCAGTTCTTC. The full variable domain, with the rest looked up from reference TRBV28 and TRBJ2-1, is DVKVTQSSRYLVKRTGEKVFLECVQDMDHENMFWYRQDPGLGLRLIYFSYDVKMKEKGDIPEGYSVSREKKERFSLILESASTNQTSMYLCASSLASGRNNEQFFGPGTRLTVL.

The chain employs TRBV28 and TRBJ2-1; the D gene is possibly TRBD2 (6 bases). V gave up 6 bases and J gave up 1 base, with 13 bases separating them. The CDR3 length is 15 residues. Looked up from germline, CDR1 is MDHEN and CDR2 is SYDVKM. CDR3 nucleotide sequence: TGTGCCAGCAGACCCTCAGGGAGGTCCTACAATGAGCAGTTCTTC. Translating it yields CASRPSGRSYNEQFF.

The chain couples TRBV11-2 to TRBJ2-3; tentative D call: TRBD2 (5 bases). The CDR3 is 15 amino acids. In germline, CDR1 is SGHAT, CDR2 FQNNGV. V lost 7 bases and J 3 bases, leaving 17 bases between the germline ends. The CDR3 DNA reads TGTGCCAGCAACACCTTCGGGGTGATTACAGATACGCAGTATTTT. Protein: CASNTFGVITDTQYF.

The chain employs TRBV27 and TRBJ2-5, with D perhaps matching TRBD1 (5 bases). The J call may be faulty, since TRBJ2-7 better matches the DNA end. Germline V gene data show CDR1 as MNHEY and CDR2 as SMNVEV (reference sequence). This CDR3 region has 13 residues. The CDR3 bases are TGTGCCAGCAGTTTAATAGGGGATCACGAGCAGTACTTC. This sequence encodes CASSLIGDHEQYF.

V gene TRBV18 combines with J gene TRBJ1-2, with a weak D call TRBD1 (5 bases). The CDR3 runs to 13 residues. Germline V lookup: CDR1 KGHSH, CDR2 LQKENI. V lost 0 bases, J lost 8 bases, and 10 bases lay in between. The CDR3 loop is CASSPPWGGGYTF. Written as DNA, the CDR3 is TGTGCCAGCTCACCACCGTGGGGGGGAGGCTACACCTTC.

The chain joins TRBV19 to TRBJ2-4; D is unresolved. Germline V gene data show CDR1 as LNHDA and CDR2 as SQIVND (reference sequence). The CDR3 spans 12 residues. The V end lost 6 bases, the J end lost 6 bases, and 9 bases lay between the germline ends. CDR3 bases: TGTGCCAGTAGCCCCCTCGGAAACATTCAGTACTTC. Translated, it gives CASSPLGNIQYF.

Worth noting for this clone: A junction boundary mismatches the germline segment, possibly from a read error. The chain is built from TRBV5-6 and TRBJ2-3, with D hard to call. There are 11 residues in the CDR3. Looked up from germline, CDR1 is SGHDT and CDR2 is YYEEEE. In DNA form, the CDR3 reads TGTGCCAGCAGCTTGGCCTGGGCAAAAAGTTTT. Protein: CASSLAWAKSF.

V is TRBV12-5 and J is TRBJ2-1, with TRBD1 matching 9 bases. The CDR3 is made up of 14 amino acids. Losses at the gene ends were 6 bases for V and 9 bases for J; bases not matched to a gene: 9. Germline V CDR1 and CDR2: LGHNT, FRNRAP. The CDR3 is CASGAGQGFSEQFF. CDR3 coding DNA: TGTGCTAGTGGAGCGGGACAGGGTTTTAGTGAGCAGTTCTTC.

The chain uses TRBV19 and TRBJ2-2, with D hard to call. V lost 3 bases to trimming and J lost 5 bases, with 10 bases between them. Per the germline V gene, CDR1 is LNHDA and CDR2 is SQIVND (reference sequence). This CDR3 comprises 14 residues. The CDR3 nucleotides are TGTGCCAGTAGTATTTTGGTTCGGACCGGGGAGCTGTTTTTT. Residues: CASSILVRTGELFF.

The chain combines TRBV10-3 with TRBJ2-1; 10 positions match TRBD2. J gave up 0 bases and V 6 bases, and 14 bases lay outside the gene matches. Germline V gives CDR1 ENHRY, CDR2 SYGVKD. The CDR3 contains 19 residues. This chain's CDR3 is CAISAMGSGGRSSYNEQFF. The DNA for the CDR3 is TGTGCCATCAGCGCGATGGGTAGCGGGGGGAGAAGCTCCTACAATGAGCAGTTCTTC.

This rearrangement joins TRBV11-2 to TRBJ2-1; 8 nucleotides agree with TRBD2. Trimming cost V 1 base and J 2 bases; bases outside gene matches: 10. Germline CDR1 is SGHAT and CDR2 is FQNNGV. This CDR3 contains 18 residues. The DNA of the CDR3 is TGTGCCAGCAGCTTAGGTAATTTAGCGGGACTCGCCTACAATGAGCAGTTCTTC. Protein sequence: CASSLGNLAGLAYNEQFF.

V and J are TRBV6-5 and TRBJ1-6, with 7 bases matching TRBD1. The length of the CDR3 is 15 residues. The germline V gene encodes CDR1 MNHEY and CDR2 SVGAGI. The J segment lost 7 bases and the V segment lost 6 bases, leaving 9 bases of the junction unmatched. The CDR3 sequence: CASRYRGGGNSPLHF. CDR3 nucleotides: TGTGCCAGCAGGTACAGGGGAGGAGGAAATTCACCCCTCCACTTT.

The table lists this clone with a few counts. V and J are TRBV12-5 and TRBJ2-5, with 7 positions matching TRBD1. The CDR3 spans 14 residues. V shed 4 bases, J shed 5 bases, and the junction held 7 bases outside the gene matches. Germline CDR1 reads LGHNT; CDR2 reads FRNRAP. In DNA, the CDR3 is TGTGCTAGTGGTTCGGGGACAGCTCGGGAGACCCAGTACTTC. This sequence encodes CASGSGTARETQYF. Full variable domain (missing parts from reference TRBV12-5 and TRBJ2-5): DARVTQTPRHKVTEMGQEVTMRCQPILGHNTVFWYRQTMMQGLELLAYFRNRAPLDDSGMPKDRFSAEMPDATLATLKIQPSEPRDSAVYFCASGSGTARETQYFGPGTRLLVL.

J is TRBJ1-4 and V is TRBV6-5; 9 nucleotides agree with TRBD1. CDR3 size: 15 residues. J was trimmed by 7 bases and V by 4 bases; bases with no gene match: 7. Germline CDR1 reads MNHEY; CDR2 reads SVGAGI. The DNA of the CDR3 is TGTGCCAGCAGTTGGGGGGACAGGGCTTCTGAAAAACTGTTTTTT. It yields the protein CASSWGDRASEKLFF.

V and J are TRBV7-9 and TRBJ2-2; D is unclear. V shed 6 bases and J shed 3 bases, with 5 bases lying between them. Germline V lookup: CDR1 SEHNR, CDR2 FQNEAQ (reference sequence). The CDR3 sequence is 12 residues long. CDR3: CASRSYTGELFF. CDR3 coding DNA: TGTGCCAGCAGATCCTACACCGGGGAGCTGTTTTTT.

The DNA of the CDR3 is TGTGCCAGCACCCCAACAGGGGACAACACTGAAGCTTTCTTT. Translated: CASTPTGDNTEAFF. This chain uses TRBV9 with TRBJ1-1; 7 bases map to TRBD1. Germline V gives CDR1 SGDLS, CDR2 YYNGEE. With 6 bases clipped from V and 2 bases from J, the junction kept 7 bases outside the gene matches. The CDR3 runs 14 residues.

J is TRBJ2-7 and V is TRBV6-5; TRBD2 aligns across 14 bases. CDR3 length: 14 amino acids. V lost 6 bases, J lost 6 bases, and 4 bases stayed unmatched. CDR1 is MNHEY, CDR2 SVGAGI, per germline. The CDR3 DNA reads TGTGCCAGCAGCCAAGGACTAGCGGGAGGCGAGCAGTACTTC. It encodes CASSQGLAGGEQYF.

This clone was observed a single time. This chain connects TRBV5-1 to TRBJ1-5; D unclear. V was cut by 7 bases and J by 1 base, with 12 bases left in between. Per germline, CDR1 SGHRS and CDR2 YFSETQ. The CDR3 extends over 14 amino acids. The CDR3 nucleotides read TGCGCCAGCGGCGAGGGAGGCAGCAATCAGCCCCAGCATTTT. This translates into CASGEGGSNQPQHF.

The chain employs TRBV28 and TRBJ2-5, with D perhaps TRBD2 (7 bases). The CDR3 runs 15 residues. Trimming stripped 6 bases from V and 5 bases from J, with 19 bases between. The germline CDR1 and CDR2 sequences are MDHEN and SYDVKM. The CDR3 coding sequence is TGTGCCAGCAGATTTACAGGGAGGGAAGGGGAGACCCAGTACTTC. Its protein product is CASRFTGREGETQYF.

This clone turned up a few times. This sample also contains other DNA sequences that code for the same CDR3. The V gene is TRBV6-1, the J gene TRBJ2-1; 7 bases map to TRBD1. The CDR3 runs to 13 residues. Germline-derived CDR1 and CDR2 are MNHNS and SASEGT. The V and J ends lost 4 bases and 5 bases, in that order; junction bases with no gene match: 2. For the CDR3, the DNA is TGTGCCAGCAGTGGACAGGGCCACAATGAGCAGTTCTTC. It codes for CASSGQGHNEQFF.

This chain joins TRBV28 and TRBJ1-2; 9 bases are shared with TRBD1. Germline CDR1 reads MDHEN; CDR2 reads SYDVKM. With V trimmed by 6 bases and J by 7 bases, 12 bases remained unmatched. The CDR3 runs 15 residues. DNA for the CDR3: TGTGCCAGCAGCTTAACCGGGACAGGGCTTGCTGGCTACACCTTC. It is translated as CASSLTGTGLAGYTF.

This chain uses TRBV7-8 with TRBJ2-7, with no clear D. The CDR3 has 14 amino acids. CDR1 is SGHVS and CDR2 is FQNEAQ in the germline V gene. The V gene lost 6 bases and the J gene lost 0 bases, with 12 bases spanning the gap. The CDR3 here is CASRPQANSYEQYF. The CDR3 nucleotides are TGTGCCAGCAGACCCCAGGCCAACTCCTACGAGCAGTACTTC.

This clone was recorded only once. The chain uses TRBV5-6 and TRBJ2-7; 7 nucleotides align to TRBD1. Germline V CDR1 and CDR2: SGHDT, YYEEEE. J lost 9 bases, V lost 4 bases, and 13 bases had no gene match. The CDR3 is 14 amino acids. As DNA, the CDR3 is TGTGCCAGCAGCCTAGGACAGGCCAGTTTACGGCAGTACTTC. Amino acid sequence: CASSLGQASLRQYF.

The chain is built from TRBV19 and TRBJ2-7; tentatively, D is TRBD1 (6 bases). The CDR3 covers 14 residues. The ends were cut back, 2 bases at V and 3 bases at J, with 11 bases in the middle. Germline CDR1 LNHDA, CDR2 SQIVND (reference sequence). CDR3 sequence (DNA): TGTGCCAGTAGTATAAGGGGGACCAACTACGAGCAGTACTTC. Amino acids: CASSIRGTNYEQYF.

This chain connects TRBV5-1 to TRBJ1-1, with D tentatively TRBD1 (6 bases). V was pared by 4 bases and J by 1 base, with 14 bases between. Germline V lookup: CDR1 SGHRS, CDR2 YFSETQ. This CDR3 has 15 amino acids. CDR3: CASSPRTARNTEAFF. The CDR3 coding sequence is TGCGCCAGCAGCCCGAGGACAGCCCGGAACACTGAAGCTTTCTTT.

J is TRBJ1-2 and V is TRBV19; TRBD1 might be the D (5 bases). Per germline, CDR1 LNHDA and CDR2 SQIVND (reference sequence). V shed 6 bases and J shed 2 bases, with 13 bases lying between them. The CDR3 length is 14 residues. The CDR3 spells CASSPLDRNYGYTF. CDR3 nucleotides: TGTGCCAGTAGCCCCCTAGACAGAAACTATGGCTACACCTTC.

The chain recombines TRBV6-1 with TRBJ1-4; 10 bases agree with TRBD1. CDR1 MNHNS and CDR2 SASEGT come from the germline V gene. The V gene end was trimmed by 6 bases and the J gene end by 7 bases; junction bases not matched to a gene: 5. The CDR3 is made up of 14 amino acids. CDR3 DNA sequence: TGTGCCAGCAGGCGACAGGGGGCGGGTGAAAAACTGTTTTTT. Protein: CASRRQGAGEKLFF.

The chain recombines TRBV9 with TRBJ1-2, with D possibly TRBD1 on 5 matching bases. The CDR3 runs 18 residues. Trimming shortened V by 5 bases and J by 3 bases, and 26 bases separated the two germline ends. Germline loops: CDR1 SGDLS, CDR2 YYNGEE. This CDR3 reads CASSFSRSPPGPDYGYTF. The CDR3 nucleotides are TGTGCCAGCAGTTTTTCACGTAGCCCCCCAGGGCCGGACTATGGCTACACCTTC.

The chain is built from TRBV6-5 and TRBJ1-4, with no clear D. The CDR3 totals 12 residues. Per germline, CDR1 MNHEY and CDR2 SVGAGI. Trimming removed 2 bases from V and 7 bases from J, with 5 bases in between. The CDR3 region is CASSYSSEKLFF. The CDR3 coding sequence is TGTGCCAGCAGTTACAGTAGTGAAAAACTGTTTTTT.

The genes are TRBV2 and TRBJ1-2; 7 bases fit TRBD1. This CDR3 has 17 residues. The ends lost 7 bases at V and 8 bases at J; junction bases unmatched: 22. Germline values: CDR1 SNHLY, CDR2 FYNNEI. This chain's CDR3 is CASILIPGTDSVVGYTF. DNA of the CDR3: TGTGCCAGCATTCTCATCCCCGGGACAGATAGCGTCGTGGGCTACACCTTC.